This TCR beta chain was retrieved from a study of regulatory T cells in long-lasting Graves disease. As for the study in general: Newly diagnosed Graves' patients had under 3 months of antithyroid drugs.

J was trimmed by 4 bases and V by 4 bases; bases with no gene match: 5. Germline CDR1 MNHEY, CDR2 SMNVEV (reference sequence). The CDR3 has 14 amino acids. The time point denotes: newly diagnosed GD, antithyroid drugs for less than 3 months. RNA from PBMCs was the source of the TCR library. Researchers made TCR beta libraries by using iRepertoire HTBI primers and running Arm-PCR on CDR3 regions. TCRdb used MiXCR to reprocess the multiplex PCR reads, holding one entry per CDR3 protein. Here the sample spans 400,000 to 550,000 distinct CDR3 sequences, 16% being singletons. Overall study results and limits: Persistent disease preferred TRBV28, TRBJ1-2 and TRBJ2-5; new disease, TRBV20-1 and TRBJ2-1.

This clonotype was recorded at least ten times. Its antigen is still unknown. The sample was also reused in another study, on T cells in Graves' hyperthyroidism and ophthalmopathy.

V gene TRBV27 combines with J gene TRBJ1-2, with TRBD1 matching 8 bases. The sequence was obtained from a woman aged 25-40 years with Graves disease. The starting material was peripheral blood mononuclear cells (PBMCs), obtained at new diagnosis, from a patient treated with antithyroid drugs. The CDR3 protein is CASSSSRGPYGYTF. The CDR3 nucleotides are TGTGCCAGCAGTTCATCCAGGGGGCCCTATGGCTACACCTTC.